These T cell receptor beta chains were read from a single sample in a study of CD8+ T cells in alopecia areata. The method was immunoSEQ multiplex PCR; TCRdb's version includes in-frame clones alone and lacks a portion of them. The table lists 65,000 to 75,000 clones, about 44% of them singletons, with approximately 18% in the top ten. The material was CD8+ T cells sorted from blood, obtained at week 0. All receptors come from a human donor with alopecia areata. CDR3s include the opening cysteine and the closing phenylalanine or tryptophan. D genes are given only for firm matches. For some rows the clone size is stated as once, few or many, or as a class when expanded; others skip it.

abundance	v_gene	d_gene	j_gene	CDR3aa	CDR3nt
once	TRBV9	TRBD2	TRBJ2-3	CASSVGRLAGDRDTQYF	TGTGCCAGCAGCGTAGGAAGGTTAGCGGGAGATCGAGATACGCAGTATTTT
NA	TRBV27	NA	TRBJ1-1	CASSSPGVGRSEAFF	TGTGCCAGCAGCTCACCCGGGGTAGGTCGGTCTGAAGCTTTCTTT
NA	TRBV7-9	NA	TRBJ2-5	CASGRQTQYF	TGTGCGTCAGGCAGACAGACCCAGTACTTC
NA	TRBV29-1	TRBD2	TRBJ2-2	CSVTGTSGTTGELFF	TGCAGCGTCACCGGGACTAGCGGGACCACCGGGGAGCTGTTTTTT
few	TRBV6-1	NA	TRBJ2-1	CASRDRVVSYNEQFF	TGTGCCAGCAGGGATAGAGTCGTCTCCTACAATGAGCAGTTCTTC
few	TRBV29-1	TRBD1	TRBJ2-1	CSVQGIEQFF	TGCAGCGTACAGGGGATTGAGCAGTTCTTC
NA	TRBV14	NA	TRBJ1-2	CASSQARSYGYTF	TGTGCCAGCAGCCAAGCCAGGAGCTATGGCTACACCTTC
few	TRBV19	NA	TRBJ2-1	CASSIWGDQANEQFF	TGTGCCAGTAGTATTTGGGGGGACCAGGCGAATGAGCAGTTCTTC
NA	TRBV28	TRBD2	TRBJ2-1	CATREASMYEQFF	TGTGCCACCCGGGAGGCCTCTATGTATGAGCAGTTCTTC
NA	TRBV29-1	NA	TRBJ2-7	CSVGGDYEQYF	TGCAGCGTTGGTGGGGACTACGAGCAGTACTTC
few	TRBV29-1	TRBD2	TRBJ2-1	CSVEVRTSGPRLSFF	TGCAGCGTTGAAGTCAGAACTAGCGGGCCCCGTTTAAGTTTCTTC
NA	TRBV6-5	TRBD2	TRBJ2-2	CASSPRTSGAGELFF	TGTGCCAGCAGTCCACGGACTAGCGGGGCCGGGGAGCTGTTTTTT
NA	TRBV29-1	TRBD2	TRBJ2-3	CSVGATSGSFYTQYF	TGCAGCGTCGGGGCAACTAGCGGGAGTTTTTATACGCAGTATTTT
few	TRBV7-6	TRBD1	TRBJ2-2	CASSGTEPAGELFF	TGTGCCAGCAGCGGGACAGAGCCCGCCGGGGAGCTGTTTTTT
NA	TRBV7-9	NA	TRBJ2-7	CASSPITGTSYEQYF	TGTGCCAGCAGCCCCATTACAGGGACTTCCTACGAGCAGTACTTC
NA	TRBV6-5	NA	TRBJ1-2	CASSPSGGPAGGYTF	TGTGCCAGCAGTCCCTCCGGGGGCCCGGCGGGGGGCTACACCTTC
NA	TRBV29-1	NA	TRBJ2-7	CSVISYEQYF	TGCAGCGTTATCTCCTACGAGCAGTACTTC
NA	TRBV4-1	NA	TRBJ2-7	CASSQGGLTYEQYF	TGCGCCAGCAGCCAAGGAGGCCTAACCTACGAGCAGTACTTC
NA	TRBV29-1	TRBD1	TRBJ1-2	CSARDSKDYGYTF	TGCAGCGCCCGGGACAGCAAGGACTATGGCTACACCTTC
once	TRBV25-1	NA	TRBJ2-5	CASSEWGQQETQYF	TGTGCCAGCAGTGAATGGGGTCAACAAGAGACCCAGTACTTC
NA	TRBV25-1	NA	TRBJ2-1	CASSLRHDEQFF	TGTGCCAGCAGTTTAAGGCATGATGAGCAGTTCTTC
once	TRBV5-1	TRBD2	TRBJ2-7	CASSPTSGSYEQYF	TGCGCCAGCAGCCCGACTAGCGGGTCCTACGAGCAGTACTTC
NA	TRBV15	TRBD1	TRBJ2-5	CATSRVRGQETQYF	TGTGCCACCAGCAGAGTAAGGGGGCAGGAGACCCAGTACTTC
NA	TRBV9	TRBD2	TRBJ2-1	CASSYRTSGSVDEQFF	TGTGCCAGCAGCTACCGGACTAGCGGGAGTGTCGATGAGCAGTTCTTC
NA	TRBV11-1	TRBD1	TRBJ1-1	CASSAGQGMNTEAFF	TGTGCCAGCAGCGCCGGACAGGGGATGAACACTGAAGCTTTCTTT
NA	TRBV2	TRBD1	TRBJ1-1	CAIPGQGNTEAFF	TGTGCCATCCCGGGACAGGGGAACACTGAAGCTTTCTTT
NA	TRBV5-1	NA	TRBJ1-1	CASSLRAAGNTEAFF	TGCGCCAGCAGCTTGAGGGCAGCCGGAAACACTGAAGCTTTCTTT
NA	TRBV7-2	NA	TRBJ2-7	CASSLVIVEQYF	TGTGCCAGCAGCTTAGTTATAGTCGAGCAGTACTTC
NA	TRBV29-1	NA	TRBJ2-1	CSVEEIYNEQFF	TGCAGCGTTGAAGAAATCTACAATGAGCAGTTCTTC
NA	TRBV6-1	NA	TRBJ2-1	CASSEWKNNEQFF	TGTGCCAGCAGTGAATGGAAGAACAATGAGCAGTTCTTC
NA	TRBV9	NA	TRBJ1-5	CASSVSPGVQPQHF	TGTGCCAGCAGCGTAAGCCCAGGGGTCCAGCCCCAGCATTTT
NA	TRBV10-2	NA	TRBJ2-1	CASSEYGIYNEQFF	TGCGCCAGCAGTGAGTACGGGATCTACAATGAGCAGTTCTTC
NA	TRBV29-1	NA	TRBJ1-1	CSVSRLRDNTEAFF	TGCAGCGTTTCCAGGCTCCGCGACAACACTGAAGCTTTCTTT
NA	TRBV29-1	TRBD1	TRBJ2-7	CSVETGTYEQYF	TGCAGCGTTGAGACAGGGACCTACGAGCAGTACTTC
few	TRBV19	NA	TRBJ2-3	CASSKTGSTDTQYF	TGTGCCAGTAGTAAGACTGGTAGCACAGATACGCAGTATTTT
NA	TRBV20-1	NA	TRBJ2-4	CSATKNIQYF	TGCAGTGCAACCAAAAACATTCAGTACTTC